These 24 T cell receptor beta chains were sequenced from one sample in a study of OX40 agonist ivuxolimab in advanced cancers. Profiled with immunoSEQ multiplex PCR; TCRdb holds only in-frame clones, not every one. Of 75,000 to 100,000 clones listed, 65% to 90% are singletons. The sample in question was CD4+ or CD8+ T cells sorted from blood, obtained in a trial of the OX40 agonist ivuxolimab. Source of these receptors: an adult with an advanced solid tumor such as melanoma, head and neck, liver or kidney cancer.

The chain is built from TRBV4-1 and TRBJ2-2; TRBD2 matches 14 bases. CDR3 length: 14 residues. J lost 4 bases, V lost 11 bases, and 3 bases had no gene match. Looked up from germline, CDR1 is MGHRA and CDR2 is YSYEKL. In DNA, the CDR3 is TGCGCCTCCGGACTAGCGGGGGGCACCGGGGAGCTGTTTTTT. This encodes CASGLAGGTGELFF.

This clone was seen only once. CDR3 nucleotide sequence: TGCGCCAGCAGCTTACCAAGGGACACCCCCTCCGGAGGGGGGCCCCAAGAGACCCAGTACTTC. Translated, it gives CASSLPRDTPSGGGPQETQYF. The V call is TRBV5-1, the J call TRBJ2-5; D tentatively fits TRBD1 or TRBD2 (6 bases each). Germline-derived CDR1 and CDR2 are SGHRS and YFSETQ. V shed 2 bases and J shed 1 base, with 30 bases lying between them. The CDR3 length is 21 residues.

This clone was found once. The chain combines TRBV6-5 with TRBJ1-5; unclear D gene. With 5 bases removed from V and 5 bases from J, the gap between germline ends came to 10 bases. CDR3 length equals 13 residues. Germline loops: CDR1 MNHEY, CDR2 SVGAGI. In DNA form, the CDR3 reads TGTGCCAGCAGTGGCACTCGGGATCAGCCCCAGCATTTT. Amino acid sequence: CASSGTRDQPQHF.

The chain links TRBV6-6 to TRBJ2-3, with D uncertain. V lost 5 bases to trimming and J lost 2 bases, with 5 bases between them. CDR3 size: 12 residues. From germline, CDR1 is MNHNY and CDR2 SVGAGI (reference sequence). The CDR3 nucleotides read TGTGCCAGCAGTACCGTCACAGATACGCAGTATTTT. It encodes CASSTVTDTQYF.

V gene TRBV20-1 combines with J gene TRBJ2-7; D remains unclear. V lost 3 bases, J lost 4 bases, and 7 bases lay in between. This CDR3 contains 11 residues. Germline CDR1 and CDR2: DFQATT and SNEGSKA (reference sequence). CDR3 coding DNA: TGCAGTGCTAGTGGTACTTACGAGCAGTACTTC. Translated, it gives CSASGTYEQYF.

The chain links TRBV7-2 to TRBJ2-1; 13 positions match TRBD2. Germline CDR1 is SGHTA and CDR2 is FQGNSA. Trimming at V came to 1 base and at J to 9 bases, leaving 9 bases not matched to a gene. CDR3 length: 17 residues. CDR3 nucleotides: TGTGCCAGCAGCTTAGGCTGGACTAGCGGGAGTGGGAGTGAGCAGTTCTTC. Translation gives CASSLGWTSGSGSEQFF.

CDR3 in DNA: TGTGCCAGCAGCTTGGATGTCGGGGTAGCCTACAATGAGCAGTTCTTC. Its protein is CASSLDVGVAYNEQFF. The chain links TRBV5-5 to TRBJ2-1; D might be TRBD2 (5 bases). The CDR3 consists of 16 residues. The germline CDR1 and CDR2 sequences are SGHKS and YYEKEE (reference sequence). V dropped 0 bases and J dropped 2 bases, with 12 bases sitting between them.

V gene TRBV9 combines with J gene TRBJ2-3; D not certain. Between the trimmed V and J ends, which lost 4 bases and 0 bases, there was a span of 9 bases. Germline CDR1 and CDR2: SGDLS and YYNGEE. This CDR3 has 14 amino acids. This CDR3 reads CASSNIDSTDTQYF. DNA for the CDR3: TGTGCCAGCAGCAATATAGATAGCACAGATACGCAGTATTTT.

The count of this clone is one. The genes are TRBV5-1 and TRBJ2-5; D gene unclear. The germline CDR1 and CDR2 sequences are SGHRS and YFSETQ. The CDR3 is 15 residues long. Between the trimmed V and J ends, which lost 6 bases and 1 base, there was a span of 16 bases. In nucleotides, the CDR3 is TGCGCCAGCACGAGACAAACGTCACTCCAAGAGACCCAGTACTTC. Translating gives CASTRQTSLQETQYF.

The chain joins TRBV11-3 to TRBJ1-5; no clear D. Trimming removed 5 bases at V and 6 bases at J, with 23 bases between. Germline-derived CDR1 and CDR2 are SGHNT and YENEEA. The CDR3 runs 17 residues. The CDR3 here is CASSPPGSGRPGQPQHF. CDR3 DNA sequence: TGTGCCAGCAGCCCCCCGGGTAGCGGCAGGCCAGGTCAGCCCCAGCATTTT.

This clone turned up a few times. The chain recombines TRBV6-6 with TRBJ1-6; 11 bases line up with TRBD1. The CDR3 loop spans 14 amino acids. The V gene's germline CDR1 is MNHNY and CDR2 SVGAGI (reference sequence). After removal of 8 bases from V and 7 bases from J, the junction contained 4 bases not matched to a gene. CDR3 protein: CASWGQGENSPLHF. The CDR3 DNA sequence: TGTGCCAGCTGGGGACAGGGGGAGAATTCACCCCTCCACTTT.

The chain employs TRBV4-3 and TRBJ1-3, with 9 bases that match TRBD1. CDR1 is LGHNA and CDR2 is YSLEER in the germline V gene. There are 15 residues in the CDR3. V gave up 2 bases and J gave up 7 bases; unmatched junction bases: 6. In nucleotides, the CDR3 is TGCGCCAGCAGCCAAATCACAGGGGGCTTGAACACCATATATTTT. Residues: CASSQITGGLNTIYF.

This chain links TRBV5-6 with TRBJ2-5; a possible D gene is TRBD2 (5 bases). This CDR3 region has 15 residues. Germline assignment: CDR1 SGHDT and CDR2 YYEEEE. Trimming removed 0 bases at V and 6 bases at J, with 15 bases between. The chain's CDR3 is CASSLGGSARQTQYF. CDR3 DNA sequence: TGTGCCAGCAGCTTGGGGGGTAGCGCGAGGCAGACCCAGTACTTC.

This chain links TRBV27 with TRBJ1-5; D call uncertain. Per the germline V gene, CDR1 is MNHEY and CDR2 is SMNVEV (reference sequence). The CDR3 consists of 14 residues. V gave up 7 bases and J gave up 5 bases, with 15 bases separating them. This CDR3 is CASNPRAEYQPQHF. The DNA of the CDR3 is TGTGCCAGCAACCCGCGGGCCGAGTATCAGCCCCAGCATTTT.

The genes are TRBV20-1 and TRBJ1-1; D is possibly TRBD1 (6 bases). The CDR3 length is 11 residues. V shed 6 bases and J shed 10 bases, with 15 bases lying between them. Germline V gene lookup returns CDR1 DFQATT and CDR2 SNEGSKA (reference sequence). The chain's CDR3 is CSAYGGGIAFF. CDR3 in DNA: TGCAGTGCGTATGGGGGGGGCATAGCTTTCTTT.

As regards this clone: Within the sample, other DNA sequences also encode this same CDR3. The rearrangement links TRBV6-6 to TRBJ1-5; maybe TRBD1 (5 bases). The length of the CDR3 is 14 residues. Germline loops: CDR1 MNHNY, CDR2 SVGAGI (reference sequence). V lost 0 bases and J lost 7, with 10 bases in between. CDR3 sequence (DNA): TGTGCCAGCAGTTACTCCGGGGGACGACAGCCCCAGCATTTT. Translating it yields CASSYSGGRQPQHF.

This chain links TRBV11-3 with TRBJ2-5; TRBD1 agrees at 8 bases. V was pared by 4 bases and J by 2 bases, with 3 bases of the junction left unmatched. This CDR3 contains 14 residues. Per the germline V gene, CDR1 is SGHNT and CDR2 is YENEEA. DNA of the CDR3: TGTGCCAGCAGCTCCCGGACAGGGCAAGAGACCCAGTACTTC. This gives the protein CASSSRTGQETQYF. Together with reference TRBV11-3 and TRBJ2-5, the CDR3 gives the full variable domain: EAGVVQSPRYKIIEKKQPVAFWCNPISGHNTLYWYLQNLGQGPELLIRYENEEAVDDSQLPKDRFSAERLKGVDSTLKIQPAELGDSAVYLCASSSRTGQETQYFGPGTRLLVL.

This clone has only a few counts. The V call is TRBV28, the J call TRBJ2-1; 11 bases map to TRBD2. There are 14 residues in the CDR3. Germline V lookup: CDR1 MDHEN, CDR2 SYDVKM. J lost 6 bases, V lost 4 bases, and 2 bases had no gene match. This CDR3 is CASSSLAGVNEQFF. The CDR3 DNA reads TGTGCCAGCAGTTCACTAGCGGGAGTCAATGAGCAGTTCTTC.

Only a few counts were recorded for this clone. CDR3 sequence reads: CAIRGQAQETQYF. Written as DNA, the CDR3 is TGTGCCATCAGGGGACAGGCACAAGAGACCCAGTACTTC. The chain joins TRBV10-3 to TRBJ2-5; 8 bases fit TRBD1. CDR3 length: 13 residues. Germline-derived CDR1 and CDR2 are ENHRY and SYGVKD. The V and J ends lost 6 bases and 2 bases, in that order; junction bases with no gene match: 2.

V and J are TRBV7-8 and TRBJ2-1; D call uncertain. Germline-derived CDR1 and CDR2 are SGHVS and FQNEAQ. There are 13 residues in the CDR3. Trimming cost V 6 bases and J 6 bases, with 12 bases left between them. The CDR3 DNA is TGTGCCAGCAGGCAAGACTTATTCAATGAGCAGTTCTTC. Translating gives CASRQDLFNEQFF.

The chain joins TRBV7-9 to TRBJ2-1, with 8 bases identical to TRBD2. Per the germline V gene, CDR1 is SEHNR and CDR2 is FQNEAQ (reference sequence). J was trimmed by 12 bases and V by 8 bases; bases with no gene match: 9. The CDR3 length is 12 residues. CDR3: CASVPGAGGQFF. DNA of the CDR3: TGTGCCAGCGTCCCTGGGGCGGGAGGGCAGTTCTTC.

The chain recombines TRBV28 with TRBJ1-2, with 9 bases matching TRBD1. The germline gives CDR1 MDHEN, CDR2 SYDVKM. V shed 5 bases and J 8 bases; nucleotides not matched to a gene: 9. The CDR3 is made up of 14 amino acids. CDR3: CASSIAGTGKGYTF. CDR3 nucleotides: TGTGCCAGCAGTATCGCCGGGACAGGGAAAGGCTACACCTTC.

The V and J genes are TRBV9 and TRBJ1-2; possibly TRBD1 for D (5 bases). The CDR3 loop spans 15 amino acids. The germline V gene has CDR1 SGDLS and CDR2 YYNGEE. V lost 1 base to trimming and J lost 3 bases, with 13 bases between them. The chain's CDR3 is CASSVTGGGDYGYTF. In nucleotides, the CDR3 is TGTGCCAGCAGCGTAACCGGGGGAGGGGACTATGGCTACACCTTC.

This clone was found a few times. The chain links TRBV2 to TRBJ2-1; D call uncertain. The CDR3 is 11 residues long. The germline CDR1 and CDR2 sequences are SNHLY and FYNNEI. V lost 2 bases and J 8 bases, leaving 4 bases between the germline ends. CDR3 nucleotide sequence: TGTGCCAGCAGTGAAAGGGATGAGCAGTTCTTC. It encodes CASSERDEQFF. The full variable domain, completed using reference TRBV2 and TRBJ2-1, is EPEVTQTPSHQVTQMGQEVILRCVPISNHLYFYWYRQILGQKVEFLVSFYNNEISEKSEIFDDQFSVERPDGSNFTLKIRSTKLEDSAMYFCASSERDEQFFGPGTRLTVL.